This T cell receptor beta chain was identified in a study of blood T cells in healthy people across ages. Germline CDR1 SGHTA, CDR2 FQGTGA. The CDR3 is 16 residues long. The junction had 4 bases not matched to a gene; V was cut back by 1 base and J by 2 bases. For the second PCR, which ran for roughly 6 to 12 cycles, a sample-barcoded 5' primer and a J-beta primer mix were used. Each cDNA molecule received a tag from a template-switch adaptor that had 12 random nucleotides. A single record per CDR3 protein comes from TCRdb applying MiXCR to the 5' RACE reads. The sample consists of 900,000 to 950,000 distinct CDR3 sequences, 25% to 30% of them appearing once. In its sample, this clonotype was seen many times. This sample was shared with a second study, whose subject was T cells of mothers and their children. As that report states: A few healthy Caucasian mothers and their six children donated. Related and unrelated pairs show similar thymic shaping of TCR recombination output. Researchers found no T cell clones that were persistent and microchimeric.

The V gene is TRBV7-3, the J gene TRBJ2-7; 11 nucleotides match TRBD2. The receptor comes from a woman in her forties in good health. Sequences were obtained from blood. The CDR3 sequence: CASSLRGLAAPYEQYF. CDR3 coding DNA: TGTGCCAGCAGCTTAAGGGGACTAGCGGCACCCTACGAGCAGTACTTC.